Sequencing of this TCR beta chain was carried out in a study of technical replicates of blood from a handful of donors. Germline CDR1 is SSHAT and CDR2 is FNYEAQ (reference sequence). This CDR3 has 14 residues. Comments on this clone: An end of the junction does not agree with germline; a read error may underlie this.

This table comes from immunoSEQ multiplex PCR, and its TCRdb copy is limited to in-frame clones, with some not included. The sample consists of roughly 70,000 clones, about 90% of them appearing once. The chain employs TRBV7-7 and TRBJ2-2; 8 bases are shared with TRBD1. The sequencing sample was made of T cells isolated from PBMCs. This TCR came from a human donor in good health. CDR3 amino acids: CASTGQGGTGELFF. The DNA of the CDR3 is TGTGCTAGCACCGGACAGGGTGGCACCGGGGAGCTGTTTTTT.